This T cell receptor beta chain was obtained from a study of blood T cell repertoires in COVID-19. About the research overall: T cells, B-cell-depleted T cells, or PBMCs supplied cDNA or gDNA.

Individuals aged about 18 to 95 years were recruited from approximately 22 US areas. The germline V gene encodes CDR1 SGHTA and CDR2 FQGNSA. The CDR3 extends over 16 amino acids. J was trimmed by 8 bases and V by 1 base; bases with no gene match: 8. Some clones are missing from TCRdb's copy, which holds only in-frame ones; the method was immunoSEQ multiplex PCR. Among some 350,000 clones listed, approximately 89% were seen once. The sample consisted of PBMCs or T cells enriched from blood (not recorded which). The TCR comes from a woman aged 25-40 years who had recovered from COVID-19. J is TRBJ2-1 and V is TRBV7-2; TRBD2 agrees at 10 bases. CDR3 coding DNA: TGTGCCAGCAGCTTAGTATCGCTAGCGGGGGATTATGAGCAGTTCTTC. Its protein product is CASSLVSLAGDYEQFF.